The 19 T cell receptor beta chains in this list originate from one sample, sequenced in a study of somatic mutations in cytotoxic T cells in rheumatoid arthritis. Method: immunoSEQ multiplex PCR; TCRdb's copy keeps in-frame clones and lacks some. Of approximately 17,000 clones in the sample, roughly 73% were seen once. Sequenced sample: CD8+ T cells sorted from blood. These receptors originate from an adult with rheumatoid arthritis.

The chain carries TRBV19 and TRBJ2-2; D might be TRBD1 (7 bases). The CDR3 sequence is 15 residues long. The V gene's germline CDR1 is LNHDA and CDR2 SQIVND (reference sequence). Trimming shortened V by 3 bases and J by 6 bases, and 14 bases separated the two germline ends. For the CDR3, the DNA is TGTGCCAGTAGTATCTCGACAGGGAGGCCCGGGGAGCTGTTTTTT. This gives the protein CASSISTGRPGELFF.

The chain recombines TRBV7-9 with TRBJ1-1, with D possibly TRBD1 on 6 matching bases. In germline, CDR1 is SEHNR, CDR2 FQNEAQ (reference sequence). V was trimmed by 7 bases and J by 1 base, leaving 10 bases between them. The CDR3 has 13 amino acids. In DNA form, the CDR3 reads TGTGCCAGCACGGCCAGGGGGAACACTGAAGCTTTCTTT. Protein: CASTARGNTEAFF.

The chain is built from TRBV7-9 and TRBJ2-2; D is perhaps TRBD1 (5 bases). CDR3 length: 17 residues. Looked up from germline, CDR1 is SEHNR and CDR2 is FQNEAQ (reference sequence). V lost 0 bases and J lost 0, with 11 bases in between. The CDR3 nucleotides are TGTGCCAGCAGCTTAGCCACAGGTATTGCGAACACCGGGGAGCTGTTTTTT. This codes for CASSLATGIANTGELFF.

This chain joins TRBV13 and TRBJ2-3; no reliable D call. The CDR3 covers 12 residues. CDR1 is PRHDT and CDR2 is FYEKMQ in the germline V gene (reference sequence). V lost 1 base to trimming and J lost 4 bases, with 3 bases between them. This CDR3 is CASSLVADTQYF. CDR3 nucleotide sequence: TGTGCCAGCAGCTTAGTTGCAGATACGCAGTATTTT.

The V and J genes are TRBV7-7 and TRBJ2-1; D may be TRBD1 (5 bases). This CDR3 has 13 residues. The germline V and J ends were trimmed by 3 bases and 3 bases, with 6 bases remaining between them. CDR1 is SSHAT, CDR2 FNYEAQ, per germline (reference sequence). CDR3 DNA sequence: TGTGCCAGCAGCTTCGACAGCTACAATGAGCAGTTCTTC. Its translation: CASSFDSYNEQFF.

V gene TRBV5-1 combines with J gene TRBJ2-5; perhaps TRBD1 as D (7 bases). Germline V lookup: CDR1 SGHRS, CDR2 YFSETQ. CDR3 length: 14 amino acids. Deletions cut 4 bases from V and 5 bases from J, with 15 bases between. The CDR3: CASSPEQGRETQYF. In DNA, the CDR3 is TGCGCCAGCAGCCCGGAACAGGGGAGGGAGACCCAGTACTTC.

CDR3 protein: CASSFFRGWNTGELFF. The CDR3 coding sequence is TGTGCCAGCAGTTTTTTTCGGGGTTGGAACACCGGGGAGCTGTTTTTT. The chain carries TRBV28 and TRBJ2-2; weak D call: TRBD2 (5 bases). Germline CDR1 and CDR2: MDHEN and SYDVKM. The CDR3 runs to 16 residues. Trimming stripped 3 bases from V and 1 base from J, with 12 bases between.

The CDR3 is CASSPLGRDSNQPQHF. Written as DNA, the CDR3 is TGTGCCAGCAGCCCCTTAGGACGGGATAGCAATCAGCCCCAGCATTTT. The J gene is TRBJ1-5, the V gene TRBV7-6; D not certain. The CDR3 covers 16 residues. V lost 5 bases to trimming and J lost 0 bases, with 14 bases between them. The germline V gene has CDR1 SGHVS and CDR2 FNYEAQ.

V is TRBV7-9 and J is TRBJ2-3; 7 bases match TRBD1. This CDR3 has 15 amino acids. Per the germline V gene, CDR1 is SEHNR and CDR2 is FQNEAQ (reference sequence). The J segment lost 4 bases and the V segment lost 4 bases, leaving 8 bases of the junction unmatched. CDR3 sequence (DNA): TGTGCCAGCAGCTCCACAGGGGATCCAGCAGATACGCAGTATTTT. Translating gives CASSSTGDPADTQYF.

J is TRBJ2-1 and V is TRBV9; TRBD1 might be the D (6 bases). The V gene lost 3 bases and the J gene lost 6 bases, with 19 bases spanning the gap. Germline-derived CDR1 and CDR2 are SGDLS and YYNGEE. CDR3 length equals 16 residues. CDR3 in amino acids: CASSAARDKPGNEQFF. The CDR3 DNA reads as TGTGCCAGCAGCGCGGCAAGGGACAAGCCGGGCAATGAGCAGTTCTTC.

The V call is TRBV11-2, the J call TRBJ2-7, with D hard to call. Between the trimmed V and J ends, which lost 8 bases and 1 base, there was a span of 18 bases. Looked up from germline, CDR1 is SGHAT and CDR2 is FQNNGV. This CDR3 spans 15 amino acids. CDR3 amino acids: CASSRWGEASYEQYF. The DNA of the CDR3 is TGTGCCAGCTCCAGGTGGGGTGAGGCGTCCTACGAGCAGTACTTC.

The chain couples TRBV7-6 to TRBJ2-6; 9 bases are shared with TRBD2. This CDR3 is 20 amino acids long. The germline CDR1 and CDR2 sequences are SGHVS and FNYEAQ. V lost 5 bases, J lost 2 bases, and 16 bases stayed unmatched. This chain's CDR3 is CASSTPVAGVLSPGANVLTF. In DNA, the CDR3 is TGTGCCAGCAGCACTCCCGTAGCGGGAGTTTTGTCTCCTGGGGCCAACGTCCTGACTTTC.

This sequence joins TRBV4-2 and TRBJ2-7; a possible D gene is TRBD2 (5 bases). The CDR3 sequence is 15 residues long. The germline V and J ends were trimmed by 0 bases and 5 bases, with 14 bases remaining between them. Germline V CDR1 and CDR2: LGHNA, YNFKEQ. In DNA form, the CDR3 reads TGTGCCAGCAGCCAAGAAGGAGGCAGTAGTAACGAGCAGTACTTC. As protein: CASSQEGGSSNEQYF.

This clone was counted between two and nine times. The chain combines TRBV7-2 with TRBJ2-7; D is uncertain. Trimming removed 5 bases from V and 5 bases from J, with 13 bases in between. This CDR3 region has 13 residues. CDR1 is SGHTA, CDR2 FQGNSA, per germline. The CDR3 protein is CASSPEIPHEQYF. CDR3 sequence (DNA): TGTGCCAGCAGCCCAGAGATCCCCCACGAGCAGTACTTC. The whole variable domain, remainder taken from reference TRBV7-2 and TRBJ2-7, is GAGVSQSPSNKVTEKGKDVELRCDPISGHTALYWYRQSLGQGLEFLIYFQGNSAPDKSGLPSDRFSAERTGGSVSTLTIQRTQQEDSAVYLCASSPEIPHEQYFGPGTRLTVT.

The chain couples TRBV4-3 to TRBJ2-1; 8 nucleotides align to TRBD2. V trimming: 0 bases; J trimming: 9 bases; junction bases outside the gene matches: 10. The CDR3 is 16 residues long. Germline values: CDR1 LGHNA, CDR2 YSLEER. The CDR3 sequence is CASSQDHSGERGEQFF. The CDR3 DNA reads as TGCGCCAGCAGCCAAGATCATAGCGGGGAAAGGGGTGAGCAGTTCTTC.

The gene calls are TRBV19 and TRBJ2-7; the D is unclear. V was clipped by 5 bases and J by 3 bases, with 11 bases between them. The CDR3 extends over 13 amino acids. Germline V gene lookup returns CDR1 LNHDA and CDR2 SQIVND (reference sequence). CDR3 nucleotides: TGTGCCAGTAGTGCCACAGATCTCTACGAGCAGTACTTC. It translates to CASSATDLYEQYF.

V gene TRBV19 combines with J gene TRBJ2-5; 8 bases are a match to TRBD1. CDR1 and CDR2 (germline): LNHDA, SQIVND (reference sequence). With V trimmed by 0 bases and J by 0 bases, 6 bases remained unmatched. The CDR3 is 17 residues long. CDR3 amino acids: CASSIDLETGDQETQYF. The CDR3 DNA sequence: TGTGCCAGTAGTATAGATCTAGAGACAGGGGACCAAGAGACCCAGTACTTC.

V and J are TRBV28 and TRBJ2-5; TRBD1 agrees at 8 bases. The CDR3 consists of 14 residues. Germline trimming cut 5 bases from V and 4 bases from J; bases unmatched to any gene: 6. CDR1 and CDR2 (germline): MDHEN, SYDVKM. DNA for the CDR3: TGTGCCAGCAGTCCACGGACAGGGTCAGAGACCCAGTACTTC. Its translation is CASSPRTGSETQYF.

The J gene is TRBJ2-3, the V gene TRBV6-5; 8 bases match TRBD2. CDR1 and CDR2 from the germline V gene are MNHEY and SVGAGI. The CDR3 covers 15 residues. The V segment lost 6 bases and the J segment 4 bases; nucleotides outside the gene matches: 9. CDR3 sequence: CASSRTNGRADTQYF. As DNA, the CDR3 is TGTGCCAGCAGCAGGACTAACGGGAGGGCAGATACGCAGTATTTT.